The clone carrying this TCR beta chain was observed a few times. What it binds is unknown. Per germline, CDR1 MNHEY and CDR2 SVGEGT. The CDR3 spans 14 residues. Trimming cost V 4 bases and J 0 bases, with 9 bases left between them. MiXCR was run by TCRdb on the RT-PCR reads, yielding one entry per CDR3 protein. The repertoire consists of roughly 650,000 distinct CDR3 sequences, with about 15% occurring once and the leading ten covering 6.5% to 8%. This sample was included in a study of response to subunit inactivated influenza vaccine. General study points: With each seasonal influenza vaccination, the authors suggested, few new T cells are recruited.

The rearrangement joins TRBV6-2 or TRBV6-3 to TRBJ1-2; D is ambiguous. This TCR was recovered from a man in his fifties or sixties who received an inactivated influenza vaccine. The material sequenced was PBMCs from blood, taken 14 days before vaccination. DNA for the CDR3: TGTGCCAGCAGTTCCGGGAGTACTAACTATGGCTACACCTTC. It codes for CASSSGSTNYGYTF.